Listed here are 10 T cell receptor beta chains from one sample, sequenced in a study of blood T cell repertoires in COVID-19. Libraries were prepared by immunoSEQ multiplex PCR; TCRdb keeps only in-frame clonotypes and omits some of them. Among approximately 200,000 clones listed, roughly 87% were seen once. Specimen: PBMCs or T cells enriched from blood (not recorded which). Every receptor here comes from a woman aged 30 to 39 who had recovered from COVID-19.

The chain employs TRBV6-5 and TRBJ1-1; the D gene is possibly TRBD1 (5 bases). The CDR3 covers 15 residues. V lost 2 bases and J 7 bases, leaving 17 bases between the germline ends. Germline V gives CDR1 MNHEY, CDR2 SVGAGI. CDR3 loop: CASSYSSPGIGEAFF. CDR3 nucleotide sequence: TGTGCCAGCAGTTACAGTAGTCCAGGGATAGGTGAAGCTTTCTTT.

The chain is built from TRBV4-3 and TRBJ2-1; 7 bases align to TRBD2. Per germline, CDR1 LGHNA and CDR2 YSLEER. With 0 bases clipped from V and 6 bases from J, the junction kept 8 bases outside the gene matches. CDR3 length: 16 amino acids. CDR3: CASSQDLGTTSNEQFF. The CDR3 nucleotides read TGCGCCAGCAGCCAAGATCTCGGGACTACCAGCAATGAGCAGTTCTTC.

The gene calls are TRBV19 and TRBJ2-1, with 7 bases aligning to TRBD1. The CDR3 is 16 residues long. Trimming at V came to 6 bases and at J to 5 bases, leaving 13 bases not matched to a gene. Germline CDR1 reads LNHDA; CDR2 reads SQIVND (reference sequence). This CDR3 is CASRPGSRDRDNEQFF. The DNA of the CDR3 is TGTGCCAGTAGACCGGGAAGCCGGGACAGAGACAATGAGCAGTTCTTC.

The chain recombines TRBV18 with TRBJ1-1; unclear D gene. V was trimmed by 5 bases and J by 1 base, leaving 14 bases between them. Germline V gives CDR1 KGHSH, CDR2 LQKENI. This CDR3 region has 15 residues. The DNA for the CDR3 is TGTGCCAGCTCAAGAGCGGGTCGAGGGAACACTGAAGCTTTCTTT. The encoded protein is CASSRAGRGNTEAFF.

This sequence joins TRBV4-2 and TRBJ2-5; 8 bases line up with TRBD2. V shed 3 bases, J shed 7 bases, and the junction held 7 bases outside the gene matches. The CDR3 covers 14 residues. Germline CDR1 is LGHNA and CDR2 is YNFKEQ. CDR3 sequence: CASSQERGGRTQYF. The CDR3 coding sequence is TGTGCCAGCAGCCAGGAACGGGGGGGGAGGACCCAGTACTTC.

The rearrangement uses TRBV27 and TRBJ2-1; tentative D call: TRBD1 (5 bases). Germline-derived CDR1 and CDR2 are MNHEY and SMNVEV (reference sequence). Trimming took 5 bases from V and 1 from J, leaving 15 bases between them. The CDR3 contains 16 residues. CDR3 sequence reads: CASSPRPQASYNEQFF. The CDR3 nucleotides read TGTGCCAGCAGTCCCCGCCCACAGGCATCCTACAATGAGCAGTTCTTC.

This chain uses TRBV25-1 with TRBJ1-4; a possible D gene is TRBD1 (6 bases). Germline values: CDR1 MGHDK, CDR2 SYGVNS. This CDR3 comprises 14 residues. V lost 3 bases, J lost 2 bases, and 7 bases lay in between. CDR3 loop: CASSDTGTNEKLFF. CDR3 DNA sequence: TGTGCCAGCAGTGATACAGGGACTAATGAAAAACTGTTTTTT.

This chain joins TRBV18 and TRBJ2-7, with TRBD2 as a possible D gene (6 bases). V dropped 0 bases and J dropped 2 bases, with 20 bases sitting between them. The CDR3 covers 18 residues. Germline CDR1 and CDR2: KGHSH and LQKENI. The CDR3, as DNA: TGTGCCAGCTCACCACCGACCCCCTTGGCGGGACTCACCTACGAGCAGTACTTC. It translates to CASSPPTPLAGLTYEQYF.

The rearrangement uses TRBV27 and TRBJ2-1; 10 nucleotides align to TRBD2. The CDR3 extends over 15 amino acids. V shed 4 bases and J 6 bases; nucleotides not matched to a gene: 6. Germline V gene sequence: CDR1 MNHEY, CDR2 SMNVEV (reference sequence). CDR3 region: CASSSPGLAVNEQFF. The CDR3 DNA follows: TGTGCCAGCAGTTCCCCCGGACTAGCGGTCAATGAGCAGTTCTTC.

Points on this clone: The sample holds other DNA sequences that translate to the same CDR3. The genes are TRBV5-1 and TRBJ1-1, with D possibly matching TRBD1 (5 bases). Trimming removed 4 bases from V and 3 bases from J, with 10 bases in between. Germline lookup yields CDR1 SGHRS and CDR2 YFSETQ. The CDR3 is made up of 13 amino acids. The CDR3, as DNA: TGCGCCAGCAGCATTGCGGGGGACACTGAAGCTTTCTTT. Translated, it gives CASSIAGDTEAFF.